Given below is one T cell receptor (beta chain) in context. Its antigen is currently unknown. This entry is derived from a study of T cell repertoires in cytomegalovirus infection. Study overall: Public TCR beta signature analysis indicated the presence of both CMV infection and matching HLA type. Findings and limits, study-wide: Carriers of CMV plus the relevant HLA were identified by cumulative public TCR beta family frequency.

The CDR3 sequence is 18 residues long. Germline V gene lookup returns CDR1 SGHTA and CDR2 FQGNSA. The V end was cut by 5 bases, the J end by 0 bases, with 23 bases between. MiXCR, applied by TCRdb to the reads, yields one record per CDR3 protein. The table has under 350,000 distinct CDR3 sequences, approximately 8.9% seen once. The chain uses TRBV7-2 and TRBJ2-7; D might be TRBD1 or TRBD2, each matching 5 bases. This clonotype was obtained from a human donor in good health (CMV status not recorded). Some clones in this sample may be carry-over from other donors' samples. The source material was PBMCs. The CDR3 here is CASSPGSRGKFSSYEQYF. CDR3 nucleotide sequence: TGTGCCAGCAGCCCAGGGAGTAGGGGAAAGTTTAGCTCCTACGAGCAGTACTTC.